This entry lists 29 T cell receptor beta chains sequenced from one sample in a study of OX40 agonist ivuxolimab in advanced cancers. The protocol was immunoSEQ multiplex PCR, while the TCRdb copy is restricted to in-frame clones and leaves out a portion. The sample records 73,000 or so clones, around 86% being singletons. The material was CD4+ or CD8+ T cells sorted from blood, obtained in a trial of the OX40 agonist ivuxolimab. These receptors were taken from an adult with an advanced solid tumor such as melanoma, head and neck, liver or kidney cancer.

V is TRBV6-1 and J is TRBJ1-5, with TRBD1 matching over 7 bases. With 3 bases clipped from V and 7 bases from J, the junction kept 6 bases outside the gene matches. The germline gives CDR1 MNHNS, CDR2 SASEGT. This CDR3 region has 14 residues. CDR3 DNA sequence: TGTGCCAGCAGTGAGGGGGACAGCCGGCAGCCCCAGCATTTT. Amino acids: CASSEGDSRQPQHF.

CDR3 nucleotide sequence: TGTGCCAGCAGTTACGAGGGCAGGGGAAGTGAGACCCAGTACTTC. It specifies CASSYEGRGSETQYF. The chain recombines TRBV6-5 with TRBJ2-5; D perhaps matches TRBD1 (6 bases). The CDR3 has 15 amino acids. Trimming cost V 2 bases and J 5 bases, with 15 bases left between them. CDR1 is MNHEY, CDR2 SVGAGI, per germline.

The gene calls are TRBV19 and TRBJ2-3; TRBD2 is a possible D gene (5 bases). The CDR3 runs to 15 residues. Germline V gene data show CDR1 as LNHDA and CDR2 as SQIVND (reference sequence). Trimming stripped 6 bases from V and 2 bases from J, with 15 bases between. The DNA of the CDR3 is TGTGCCAGTAGCCCCTTACTAGTCTCCACAGATACGCAGTATTTT. It translates to CASSPLLVSTDTQYF. The full variable domain, rest sourced from reference TRBV19 and TRBJ2-3, is DGGITQSPKYLFRKEGQNVTLSCEQNLNHDAMYWYRQDPGQGLRLIYYSQIVNDFQKGDIAEGYSVSREKKESFPLTVTSAQKNPTAFYLCASSPLLVSTDTQYFGPGTRLTVL.

This clone turned up a few times. The chain employs TRBV7-2 and TRBJ2-1; the match to TRBD2 covers 8 bases. Germline V CDR1 and CDR2: SGHTA, FQGNSA. V was clipped by 5 bases and J by 10 bases; unmatched bases: 19. The CDR3 has 17 residues. In nucleotides, the CDR3 is TGTGCCAGCAGCCTCCAGATTGTGGGTAGCGGGAAGCGGGAGCAGTTCTTC. This gives the protein CASSLQIVGSGKREQFF.

This clone is a singleton in its sample. The CDR3 sequence is CSVWGQPSSYEQYF. For the CDR3, the DNA is TGCAGCGTCTGGGGGCAGCCCAGCTCCTACGAGCAGTACTTC. The rearrangement uses TRBV29-1 and TRBJ2-7, with a weak D call TRBD1 (6 bases). Deletions cut 6 bases from V and 0 bases from J, with 15 bases between. The CDR3 length is 14 residues. CDR1 and CDR2 (germline): SQVTM, ANQGSEA.

This sequence joins TRBV5-6 and TRBJ2-5; 14 bases are shared with TRBD2. The CDR3 sequence is 16 residues long. In germline, CDR1 is SGHDT, CDR2 YYEEEE. V was pared by 4 bases and J by 5 bases, with 7 bases of the junction left unmatched. CDR3 coding DNA: TGTGCCAGCAGCCCGGGACTAGCGGGAGTTTACGAGACCCAGTACTTC. Translating it yields CASSPGLAGVYETQYF.

This clone was seen a single time. V usage is TRBV6-5 and J usage is TRBJ2-5; 8 bases agree with TRBD1. This CDR3 is 15 amino acids long. V shed 3 bases, J shed 2 bases, and the junction held 5 bases outside the gene matches. Germline V gene sequence: CDR1 MNHEY, CDR2 SVGAGI. CDR3 in DNA: TGTGCCAGCAGTTATGGCAGGGGGCCACAAGAGACCCAGTACTTC. It yields the protein CASSYGRGPQETQYF.

A few counts support this clone. At the DNA level, this CDR3 is encoded by other sequences in the same sample as well. V and J are TRBV2 and TRBJ1-5; tentative D call: TRBD1 (5 bases). Deletions cut 8 bases from V and 3 bases from J, with 8 bases between. CDR3 size: 12 residues. Looked up from germline, CDR1 is SNHLY and CDR2 is FYNNEI. DNA for the CDR3: TGTGCCAGCCGGACAACCAATCAGCCCCAGCATTTT. This gives the protein CASRTTNQPQHF.

J is TRBJ2-2 and V is TRBV6-1; D remains ambiguous. The germline gives CDR1 MNHNS, CDR2 SASEGT. The CDR3 covers 14 residues. The V end lost 4 bases, the J end lost 1 base, and 7 bases lay between the germline ends. In DNA form, the CDR3 reads TGTGCCAGCAGTGCGTTAGGGAACACCGGGGAGCTGTTTTTT. Amino acid sequence: CASSALGNTGELFF.

The V call is TRBV4-1, the J call TRBJ2-5; tentatively, D is TRBD1 or TRBD2 (5 bases each). Germline V gene data show CDR1 as MGHRA and CDR2 as YSYEKL. The CDR3 runs 15 residues. The V end lost 4 bases, the J end lost 7 bases, and 19 bases lay between the germline ends. CDR3 loop: CASSLGTDSPRTQYF. The CDR3 DNA is TGCGCCAGCAGCCTCGGGACGGACTCGCCGAGGACCCAGTACTTC.

This chain connects TRBV4-1 to TRBJ2-6, with D maybe TRBD1 (5 bases). The CDR3 length is 15 residues. V was shortened by 0 bases and J by 5 bases, with 8 bases between the two germline ends. Germline CDR1 MGHRA, CDR2 YSYEKL. The CDR3 loop reads CASSQEGQRANVLTF. CDR3 nucleotide sequence: TGCGCCAGCAGCCAAGAGGGGCAAAGGGCCAACGTCCTGACTTTC.

This chain connects TRBV6-5 to TRBJ1-5; D is undetermined. Trimming took 5 bases from V and 0 from J, leaving 8 bases between them. Per germline, CDR1 MNHEY and CDR2 SVGAGI. This CDR3 contains 14 residues. The CDR3 loop is CASSMRDSNQPQHF. CDR3 nucleotide sequence: TGTGCCAGCAGTATGAGAGATAGCAATCAGCCCCAGCATTTT.

The V and J genes are TRBV9 and TRBJ1-2, with TRBD1 identical over 10 bases. CDR3 length: 13 residues. V shed 5 bases, J shed 8 bases, and the junction held 6 bases outside the gene matches. From germline, CDR1 is SGDLS and CDR2 YYNGEE. The CDR3: CASRDRGISGYTF. The CDR3 region has the DNA TGTGCCAGCAGGGACAGGGGGATTTCGGGCTACACCTTC.

This clone turned up a few times. The genes are TRBV19 and TRBJ2-7, with D tentatively TRBD1 (5 bases). The CDR3 is 14 residues long. Germline V gene data show CDR1 as LNHDA and CDR2 as SQIVND (reference sequence). V was clipped by 10 bases and J by 2 bases, with 18 bases between them. The chain's CDR3 is CATTPRTNTYEQYF. As DNA, the CDR3 is TGTGCCACCACCCCCCGGACAAATACCTACGAGCAGTACTTC.

The chain carries TRBV28 and TRBJ1-6, with D tentatively TRBD1 (6 bases). V gave up 7 bases and J gave up 7 bases, with 14 bases separating them. The CDR3 is 14 residues long. The germline V gene has CDR1 MDHEN and CDR2 SYDVKM. The CDR3 is CASTPYRDNSPLHF. Written as DNA, the CDR3 is TGTGCCAGCACGCCTTACAGGGACAATTCACCCCTCCACTTT.

The chain carries TRBV10-3 and TRBJ2-2; D might be TRBD2 (7 bases). There are 15 residues in the CDR3. The V gene lost 3 bases and the J gene lost 6 bases, with 14 bases spanning the gap. CDR1 is ENHRY and CDR2 is SYGVKD in the germline V gene. CDR3 residues: CAISDRGAIAGELFF. In DNA, the CDR3 is TGTGCCATCAGTGATCGGGGGGCGATTGCCGGGGAGCTGTTTTTT.

To note about this clone: One junction end does not reproduce the germline sequence, and a read error may be involved. The genes are TRBV7-7 and TRBJ2-5; TRBD1 agrees at 8 bases. This CDR3 contains 15 residues. The germline V gene has CDR1 SSHAT and CDR2 FNYEAQ (reference sequence). CDR3 sequence reads: CASSLGAGGKETQYF. The CDR3 coding sequence is TGTGCTAGCAGCTTAGGGGCAGGGGGCAAGGAGACCCAGTACTTC. Full variable domain (rest looked up from reference TRBV7-7 and TRBJ2-5): GAGVSQSPRYKVTKRGQDVTLRCDPISSHATLYWYQQALGQGPEFLTYFNYEAQPDKSGLPSDRFSAERPEGSISTLTIQRTEQRDSAMYRCASSLGAGGKETQYFGPGTRLLVL.

This rearrangement joins TRBV28 to TRBJ2-7; TRBD1 aligns across 9 bases. V shed 1 base, J shed 5 bases, and the junction held 9 bases outside the gene matches. The germline V gene encodes CDR1 MDHEN and CDR2 SYDVKM. The CDR3 spans 16 residues. For the CDR3, the DNA is TGTGCCAGCAGTTTATTATCGGGACAGGGAGCCCACGAGCAGTACTTC. Its protein product is CASSLLSGQGAHEQYF.

The chain carries TRBV5-4 and TRBJ2-3; D unclear. CDR3 length: 15 residues. V lost 2 bases and J 0 bases, leaving 10 bases between the germline ends. The germline CDR1 and CDR2 sequences are SGHNT and YYREEE (reference sequence). This chain's CDR3 is CASSFPSSSTDTQYF. The DNA of the CDR3 is TGTGCCAGCAGCTTCCCCTCATCCAGCACAGATACGCAGTATTTT. Together with reference TRBV5-4 and TRBJ2-3, the CDR3 gives the full variable domain: ETGVTQSPTHLIKTRGQQVTLRCSSQSGHNTVSWYQQALGQGPQFIFQYYREEENGRGNFPPRFSGLQFPNYSSELNVNALELDDSALYLCASSFPSSSTDTQYFGPGTRLTVL.

The V call is TRBV7-2, the J call TRBJ2-3; perhaps TRBD1 as D (5 bases). With 5 bases removed from V and 8 bases from J, the gap between germline ends came to 23 bases. The CDR3 sequence is 16 residues long. The germline CDR1 and CDR2 sequences are SGHTA and FQGNSA. This chain's CDR3 is CASSQGADVVEGTQYF. CDR3 bases: TGTGCCAGCAGCCAGGGCGCGGATGTAGTAGAAGGTACGCAGTATTTT.

The chain employs TRBV5-1 and TRBJ2-3; no definite D call. CDR1 and CDR2 from the germline V gene are SGHRS and YFSETQ. Between the trimmed V and J ends, which lost 6 bases and 0 bases, there was a span of 11 bases. The CDR3 runs to 14 residues. This CDR3 is CASIAQSSTDTQYF. The CDR3 region has the DNA TGCGCCAGCATCGCGCAGTCCAGCACAGATACGCAGTATTTT.

V usage is TRBV18 and J usage is TRBJ1-2, with D possibly matching TRBD1 (5 bases). This CDR3 spans 15 amino acids. The germline V and J ends were trimmed by 3 bases and 4 bases, with 15 bases remaining between them. Germline V CDR1 and CDR2: KGHSH, LQKENI. Here the CDR3 reads CASSPTDQGLYGYTF. The CDR3 DNA sequence: TGTGCCAGCTCACCCACCGACCAGGGACTCTATGGCTACACCTTC.

The V gene is TRBV18, the J gene TRBJ1-3; D gene unclear. The length of the CDR3 is 11 residues. Germline CDR1 reads KGHSH; CDR2 reads LQKENI. V lost 6 bases and J lost 8, with 8 bases in between. CDR3 region: CASSNQDTIYF. The CDR3, as DNA: TGTGCCAGCTCTAACCAGGACACCATATATTTT.

This rearrangement joins TRBV5-1 to TRBJ1-3; 9 bases agree with TRBD1. Trimming took 4 bases from V and 4 from J; bases not matched to a gene: 6. CDR1 and CDR2 from the germline V gene are SGHRS and YFSETQ. The CDR3 sequence is 15 residues long. CDR3: CASSAGDRDGNTIYF. CDR3 coding DNA: TGCGCCAGCAGCGCCGGGGACAGGGACGGAAACACCATATATTTT.

The J gene is TRBJ2-7, the V gene TRBV5-1; D is possibly TRBD2 (5 bases). The V end was cut by 4 bases, the J end by 7 bases, with 9 bases between. This CDR3 has 11 residues. Germline lookup yields CDR1 SGHRS and CDR2 YFSETQ. In DNA form, the CDR3 reads TGCGCCAGCAGCCGAGGGCTGGAGCAGTACTTC. It yields the protein CASSRGLEQYF.

The chain recombines TRBV6-1 with TRBJ2-2; D call uncertain. CDR1 is MNHNS, CDR2 SASEGT, per germline. CDR3 size: 15 residues. Deletions cut 4 bases from V and 5 bases from J, with 14 bases between. DNA of the CDR3: TGTGCCAGCAGTGGAGAAGCAGGCCGAACCGGGGAGCTGTTTTTT. Amino acid sequence: CASSGEAGRTGELFF.

In this sample, this clone turned up once. The V call is TRBV19, the J call TRBJ2-1; 7 nucleotides agree with TRBD1. The CDR3 contains 14 residues. The ends lost 10 bases at V and 1 base at J; junction bases unmatched: 7. The germline V gene has CDR1 LNHDA and CDR2 SQIVND (reference sequence). The CDR3 DNA is TGTGCCACTACAGGGGACCCTTCCTACAATGAGCAGTTCTTC. The encoded protein is CATTGDPSYNEQFF.

The chain employs TRBV7-8 and TRBJ2-1; TRBD2 agrees at 8 bases. V was clipped by 5 bases and J by 8 bases; unmatched bases: 14. The CDR3 is made up of 16 amino acids. Germline CDR1 is SGHVS and CDR2 is FQNEAQ. CDR3 in DNA: TGTGCCAGCAGCCTCCTAGCGGGCCAAGGCATCGATGAGCAGTTCTTC. Its protein product is CASSLLAGQGIDEQFF.

The CDR3 loop reads CASSSGSADSPLHF. The CDR3 nucleotides read TGCGCCAGCAGCTCCGGATCCGCCGACTCACCCCTCCACTTT. This chain connects TRBV5-1 to TRBJ1-6; D not certain. V gave up 3 bases and J gave up 10 bases, with 14 bases separating them. Looked up from germline, CDR1 is SGHRS and CDR2 is YFSETQ. The CDR3 is made up of 14 amino acids.